This T cell receptor beta chain was recorded in a study of cytomegalovirus exposure and HLA in healthy donors. Findings and limits, study-wide: A later analysis showed HLA-associated TCR beta chains outstripping equally common others in clonal expansion. Sequencing likely caused a cluster of highly shared sequence variants. Roughly uniform sequencing depth across donors was assumed, possibly incorrectly.

Of note for this clone: The antigen is not known.

The germline V gene has CDR1 SGHRS and CDR2 YFSETQ. V lost 4 bases to trimming and J lost 6 bases, with 15 bases between them. The CDR3 is made up of 14 amino acids. The PCR contained 60 Vbeta and 13 Jbeta primers. Only in-frame clones appear in the TCRdb table, and some are missing; sequencing was by immunoSEQ multiplex PCR. The table shows 170,000 or so clones, with 78% occurring only once. The sequence derives from a woman in her fifties or sixties in good health and CMV-seropositive. Material: PBMCs. J is TRBJ2-3 and V is TRBV5-1; tentatively, D is TRBD2 (5 bases). In DNA form, the CDR3 reads TGCGCCAGCAGCCTAACCGCAAGAGGGGATACGCAGTATTTT. The encoded protein is CASSLTARGDTQYF.